The 9 T cell receptor beta chains reported below all come from one sample, sequenced in a study of high-grade serous ovarian cancer treatment subgroups. The tumor samples were collected prior to definitive surgery or chemotherapy. Using immunoSEQ multiplex PCR, the repertoire was profiled, and TCRdb retains in-frame clones only, with some absent. The sample has 15,000 to 20,000 clones, around 79% seen once; the top ten hold about 6.4%. The sequenced sample was tumor tissue. The receptors were sampled from a human donor with high-grade serous ovarian cancer.

The chain employs TRBV19 and TRBJ2-1, with TRBD1 as a possible D gene (6 bases). V was clipped by 4 bases and J by 5 bases, with 15 bases between them. CDR3 length: 15 amino acids. The germline V gene has CDR1 LNHDA and CDR2 SQIVND (reference sequence). This CDR3 is CASSRLNRQDNEQFF. CDR3 DNA sequence: TGTGCCAGTAGTAGGCTAAACCGACAGGACAATGAGCAGTTCTTC.

A remark on this clone: A junction boundary mismatches the germline segment, possibly from a read error. Within the sample, other DNA sequences also encode this same CDR3. The rearrangement uses TRBV6-5 and TRBJ1-4, with TRBD1 identical over 9 bases. Germline V gene sequence: CDR1 MNHEY, CDR2 SVGAGI. CDR3 size: 13 residues. The CDR3 is CASAGQGSEKLFF. The CDR3 coding sequence is TGTGCCAGCGCGGGACAGGGCAGCGAAAAGCTGTTTTTT.

The chain carries TRBV5-1 and TRBJ2-7, with D possibly TRBD1 on 5 matching bases. V was pared by 4 bases and J by 3 bases, with 14 bases between. The CDR3 totals 14 residues. Germline V gives CDR1 SGHRS, CDR2 YFSETQ. CDR3 sequence: CASSLGVYSYEQYF. CDR3 sequence (DNA): TGCGCCAGCAGCCTAGGGGTGTACAGCTACGAGCAGTACTTC.

The CDR3 spells CASTPPGGRGYEQYF. CDR3 nucleotide sequence: TGTGCCAGCACCCCCCCAGGGGGCCGGGGCTACGAGCAGTACTTC. The V gene is TRBV6-5, the J gene TRBJ2-7; TRBD1 agrees at 8 bases. CDR1 MNHEY and CDR2 SVGAGI come from the germline V gene. The V gene end was trimmed by 7 bases and the J gene end by 3 bases; junction bases not matched to a gene: 11. The CDR3 has 15 residues.

The chain combines TRBV6-1 with TRBJ2-3; 8 nucleotides align to TRBD1. V gave up 6 bases and J gave up 2 bases; unmatched junction bases: 4. Germline V gives CDR1 MNHNS, CDR2 SASEGT. The CDR3 runs 14 residues. The CDR3, as DNA: TGTGCCAGCAGGGCAGGGGGCCCCACAGATACGCAGTATTTT. Encoded protein: CASRAGGPTDTQYF.

The chain links TRBV13 to TRBJ1-1; D is uncertain. Germline V CDR1 and CDR2: PRHDT, FYEKMQ (reference sequence). V lost 3 bases and J 2 bases, leaving 16 bases between the germline ends. CDR3 size: 16 residues. For the CDR3, the DNA is TGTGCCAGCAGCTTGACCGGCCCAGCTATCAACACTGAAGCTTTCTTT. Residues: CASSLTGPAINTEAFF.

This sequence joins TRBV29-1 and TRBJ2-3, with a tentative D call TRBD2 (5 bases). Germline lookup yields CDR1 SQVTM and CDR2 ANQGSEA. The V end lost 4 bases, the J end lost 4 bases, and 15 bases lay between the germline ends. This CDR3 has 14 residues. The CDR3 is CSVVFYRGPDTQYF. For the CDR3, the DNA is TGCAGCGTTGTTTTCTATCGGGGTCCAGATACGCAGTATTTT.

The rearrangement joins TRBV9 to TRBJ2-2, with 10 bases aligning to TRBD2. The CDR3 spans 16 residues. V trimming: 5 bases; J trimming: 1 base; junction bases outside the gene matches: 5. Germline assignment: CDR1 SGDLS and CDR2 YYNGEE. CDR3 coding DNA: TGTGCCAGCAGTGTTCTAGCGGGAGAGAACACCGGGGAGCTGTTTTTT. This codes for CASSVLAGENTGELFF.

The gene calls are TRBV7-2 and TRBJ1-4, with TRBD1 identical over 8 bases. CDR3 length: 15 residues. V lost 3 bases and J lost 5; bases outside the gene matches: 5. CDR1 and CDR2 (germline): SGHTA, FQGNSA. The CDR3 DNA is TGTGCCAGCAGCTTTAACGGACAGGGAAATGAAAAACTGTTTTTT. This sequence encodes CASSFNGQGNEKLFF.